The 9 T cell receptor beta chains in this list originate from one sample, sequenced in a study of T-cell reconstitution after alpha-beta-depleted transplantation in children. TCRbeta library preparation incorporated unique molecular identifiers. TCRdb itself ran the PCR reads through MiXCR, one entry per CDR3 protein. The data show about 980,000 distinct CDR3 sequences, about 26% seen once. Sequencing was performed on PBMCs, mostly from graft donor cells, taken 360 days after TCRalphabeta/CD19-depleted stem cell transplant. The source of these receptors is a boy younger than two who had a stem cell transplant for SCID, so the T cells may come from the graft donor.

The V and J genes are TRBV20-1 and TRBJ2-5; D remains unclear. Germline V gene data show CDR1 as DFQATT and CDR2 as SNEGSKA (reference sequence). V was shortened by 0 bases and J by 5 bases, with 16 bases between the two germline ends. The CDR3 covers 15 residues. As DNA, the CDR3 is TGCAGTGCTAGAGATATTGGGCTACCGCACGAGACCCAGTACTTC. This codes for CSARDIGLPHETQYF.

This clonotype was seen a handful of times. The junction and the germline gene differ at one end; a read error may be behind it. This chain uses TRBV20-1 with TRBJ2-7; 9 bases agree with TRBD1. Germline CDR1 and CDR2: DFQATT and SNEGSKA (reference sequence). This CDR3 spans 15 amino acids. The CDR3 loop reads CSARRSRDRVHEQYF. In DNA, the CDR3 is TGCAGTGCTAGACGAAGCCGGGACAGGGTTCACGAGCAATACTTC.

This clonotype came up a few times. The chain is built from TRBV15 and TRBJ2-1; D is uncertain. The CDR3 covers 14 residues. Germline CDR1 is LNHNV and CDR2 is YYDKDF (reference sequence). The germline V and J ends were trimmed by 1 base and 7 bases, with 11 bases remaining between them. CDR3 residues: CATSRGQLLNEQFF. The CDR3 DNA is TGTGCCACCAGCAGAGGCCAGCTTCTGAATGAGCAGTTCTTC.

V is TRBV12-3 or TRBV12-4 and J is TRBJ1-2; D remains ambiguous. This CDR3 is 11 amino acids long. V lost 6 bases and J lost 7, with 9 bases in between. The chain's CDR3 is CASSPATGYTF. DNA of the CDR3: TGTGCCAGCAGCCCGGCCACTGGCTACACCTTC.

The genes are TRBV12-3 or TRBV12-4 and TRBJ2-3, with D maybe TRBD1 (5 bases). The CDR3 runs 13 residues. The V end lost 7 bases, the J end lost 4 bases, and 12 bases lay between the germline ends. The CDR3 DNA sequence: TGTGCCAGCACCAGGGCTAACGCAGATACGCAGTATTTT. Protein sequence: CASTRANADTQYF.

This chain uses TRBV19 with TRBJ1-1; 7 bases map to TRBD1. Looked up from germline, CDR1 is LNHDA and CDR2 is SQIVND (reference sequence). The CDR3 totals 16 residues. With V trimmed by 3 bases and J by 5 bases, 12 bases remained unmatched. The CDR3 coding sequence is TGTGCCAGTAGTATTCTGACCAGGGGGATGGGGACTGAAGCTTTCTTT. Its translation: CASSILTRGMGTEAFF.

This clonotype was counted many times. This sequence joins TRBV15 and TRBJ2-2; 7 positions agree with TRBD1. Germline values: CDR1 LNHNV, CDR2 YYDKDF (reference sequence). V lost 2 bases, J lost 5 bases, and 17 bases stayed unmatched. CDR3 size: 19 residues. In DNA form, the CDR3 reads TGTGCCACCAGCAGATCCATGGACAGGCGACCTCAGAGGACCGGGGAGCTGTTTTTT. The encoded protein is CATSRSMDRRPQRTGELFF. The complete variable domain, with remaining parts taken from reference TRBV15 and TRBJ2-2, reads DAMVIQNPRYQVTQFGKPVTLSCSQTLNHNVMYWYQQKSSQAPKLLFHYYDKDFNNEADTPDNFQSRRPNTSFCFLDIRSPGLGDTAMYLCATSRSMDRRPQRTGELFFGEGSRLTVL.

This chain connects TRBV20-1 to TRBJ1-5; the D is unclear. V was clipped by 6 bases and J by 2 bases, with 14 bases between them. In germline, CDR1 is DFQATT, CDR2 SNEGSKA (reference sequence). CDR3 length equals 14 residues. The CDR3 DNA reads TGCAGTGCCTTACAGCCCCGAGGCAATCAGCCCCAGCATTTT. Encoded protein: CSALQPRGNQPQHF.

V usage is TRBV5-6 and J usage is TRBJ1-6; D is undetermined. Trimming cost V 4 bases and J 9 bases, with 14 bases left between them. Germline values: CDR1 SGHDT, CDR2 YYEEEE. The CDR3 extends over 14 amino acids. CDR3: CASSPMMPSSPLHF. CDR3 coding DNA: TGTGCCAGCAGCCCGATGATGCCCTCTTCACCCCTCCACTTT.